This T cell receptor (beta chain) was captured in a study of post-analysis software for immune sequencing data. Looking at the study overall: Clinical courses comprised relapsing-remitting, secondary progressive and progressive-relapsing multiple sclerosis. General observations from the study: Roughly five TRBV segments appeared more often in patients than in controls, and TRBV5-6, TRBV5-1 and TRBV20-1 were among these.

This clonotype was recorded at least ten times. The antigen remains unidentified. This CDR3 is 15 amino acids long. V was clipped by 6 bases and J by 5 bases; unmatched bases: 5. Per germline, CDR1 MDHEN and CDR2 SYDVKM. Sequencing libraries made from TCR beta cDNA carried unique molecular identifiers. One entry per CDR3 protein, called by TCRdb with MiXCR from the PCR reads. The sample contains about 200,000 distinct CDR3 sequences, 25% to 35% of which appear only once. Input material: blood. The V and J genes are TRBV28 and TRBJ2-7; 15 nucleotides agree with TRBD2. The clonotype comes from a girl aged 2 to 17 with multiple sclerosis. The CDR3 reads CASREGTSGRHEQYF. The DNA of the CDR3 is TGTGCCAGCAGGGAAGGGACTAGCGGGAGGCACGAGCAGTACTTC.